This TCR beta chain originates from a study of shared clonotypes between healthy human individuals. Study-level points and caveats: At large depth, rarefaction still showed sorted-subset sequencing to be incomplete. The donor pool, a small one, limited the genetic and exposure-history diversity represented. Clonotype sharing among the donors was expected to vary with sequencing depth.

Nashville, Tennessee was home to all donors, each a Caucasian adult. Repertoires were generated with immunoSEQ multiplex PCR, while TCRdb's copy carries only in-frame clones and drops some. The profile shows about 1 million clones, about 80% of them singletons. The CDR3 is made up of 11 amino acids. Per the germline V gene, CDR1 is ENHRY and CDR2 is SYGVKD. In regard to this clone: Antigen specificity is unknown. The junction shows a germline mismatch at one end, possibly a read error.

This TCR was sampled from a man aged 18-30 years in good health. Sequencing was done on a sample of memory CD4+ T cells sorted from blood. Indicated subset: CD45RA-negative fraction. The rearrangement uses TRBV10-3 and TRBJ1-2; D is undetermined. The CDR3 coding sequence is TGTGCCATCAGTCCCTTGGAGGAGCGTATCTTC. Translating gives CAISPLEERIF.